The 23 T cell receptor beta chains given below trace back to one sample, sequenced in a study of cytomegalovirus exposure and HLA in healthy donors. The primer mix had 60 Vbeta and 13 Jbeta primers. Assay: immunoSEQ multiplex PCR; the TCRdb copy retains only in-frame clones and omits some. The sample carries under 150,000 clones, about 81% recorded once. The sequenced sample was PBMCs. The receptors were sampled from a woman aged 50 to 60 in good health and CMV-seropositive.

This sequence joins TRBV4-1 and TRBJ1-3; a weak D match, TRBD1 (5 bases). Germline V gene lookup returns CDR1 MGHRA and CDR2 YSYEKL. Trimming removed 4 bases from V and 2 bases from J, with 12 bases in between. There are 15 residues in the CDR3. The CDR3 region is CASSRAQGTGNTIYF. DNA for the CDR3: TGCGCCAGCAGCCGAGCGCAGGGAACTGGAAACACCATATATTTT.

V is TRBV18 and J is TRBJ1-4, with 7 nucleotides matching TRBD1. Losses at the gene ends were 6 bases for V and 8 bases for J; bases not matched to a gene: 6. CDR1 is KGHSH, CDR2 LQKENI, per germline. The CDR3 consists of 13 residues. CDR3 in DNA: TGTGCCAGCTCTAGGGACAGATCCGAAAAACTGTTTTTT. Residues: CASSRDRSEKLFF.

The chain links TRBV27 to TRBJ2-1; 10 nucleotides align to TRBD2. Trimming cost V 5 bases and J 7 bases; bases outside gene matches: 8. The CDR3 length is 15 residues. The germline gives CDR1 MNHEY, CDR2 SMNVEV (reference sequence). This CDR3 reads CASSVLAGAGNEQFF. Written as DNA, the CDR3 is TGTGCCAGCAGTGTTCTAGCGGGAGCAGGGAATGAGCAGTTCTTC.

The chain joins TRBV10-3 to TRBJ2-7; 11 bases fit TRBD2. The CDR3 is 15 residues long. The V gene end was trimmed by 0 bases and the J gene end by 6 bases; junction bases not matched to a gene: 4. Germline lookup yields CDR1 ENHRY and CDR2 SYGVKD. CDR3 nucleotides: TGTGCCATCAGTGAGTCAGTAGCGGGAGGGAGCGAGCAGTACTTC. This gives the protein CAISESVAGGSEQYF.

This chain links TRBV27 with TRBJ2-7; TRBD1 is a possible D gene (6 bases). V was trimmed by 5 bases and J by 0 bases, leaving 17 bases between them. CDR3 size: 16 residues. Germline loops: CDR1 MNHEY, CDR2 SMNVEV (reference sequence). CDR3 amino acids: CASSPSSGVLSYEQYF. Here the CDR3 DNA reads TGTGCCAGCAGTCCTTCCTCAGGGGTCCTCTCCTACGAGCAGTACTTC.

This sequence joins TRBV7-2 and TRBJ1-2; the match to TRBD1 covers 7 bases. CDR3 size: 15 residues. V dropped 5 bases and J dropped 5; count of bases not matched to a gene: 11. The germline V gene has CDR1 SGHTA and CDR2 FQGNSA. The chain's CDR3 is CASSPGGRPGYGYTF. CDR3 nucleotides: TGTGCCAGCAGCCCAGGGGGACGACCTGGGTATGGCTACACCTTC.

The chain couples TRBV5-1 to TRBJ1-3; possibly TRBD1 for D (5 bases). The CDR3 loop spans 15 amino acids. Trimming removed 4 bases at V and 0 bases at J, with 11 bases between. Germline V gene data show CDR1 as SGHRS and CDR2 as YFSETQ. CDR3: CASSPDMSSGNTIYF. The CDR3 DNA reads as TGCGCCAGCAGCCCGGACATGAGCTCTGGAAACACCATATATTTT. The complete variable domain, with remaining parts taken from reference TRBV5-1 and TRBJ1-3, reads KAGVTQTPRYLIKTRGQQVTLSCSPISGHRSVSWYQQTPGQGLQFLFEYFSETQRNKGNFPGRFSGRQFSNSRSEMNVSTLELGDSALYLCASSPDMSSGNTIYFGEGSWLTVV.

A single count supports this clone. V is TRBV12-1 and J is TRBJ2-5; the tabulated D call, TRBD2, remains unverified against the DNA. TRBV12-1 is designated a pseudogene. The CDR3 sequence is 15 residues long. CDR3 protein: CASSFPGSGQETQYF. CDR3 in DNA: TGTGCCAGCAGCTTTCCTGGAAGCGGACAAGAGACCCAGTACTTC.

Of note for this clone: Other DNA sequences in the sample encode the same CDR3. The genes are TRBV5-1 and TRBJ1-6; weak D call: TRBD1 (5 bases). Trimming stripped 0 bases from V and 7 bases from J, with 8 bases between. CDR3 length equals 14 residues. Germline-derived CDR1 and CDR2 are SGHRS and YFSETQ. The CDR3 loop is CASSLGQTNSPLHF. In DNA, the CDR3 is TGCGCCAGCAGCTTGGGACAGACGAATTCACCCCTCCACTTT.

The J gene is TRBJ1-2, the V gene TRBV30; D gene unclear. Deletions cut 1 base from V and 8 bases from J, with 20 bases between. The CDR3 consists of 15 residues. CDR1 and CDR2 from the germline V gene are GTSNPN and SVGIG (reference sequence). The CDR3 here is CAWSESPNSPWGYTF. In DNA, the CDR3 is TGTGCCTGGAGTGAAAGCCCCAACTCCCCGTGGGGCTACACCTTC.

V is TRBV7-9 and J is TRBJ2-5, with 8 positions matching TRBD2. The germline V gene encodes CDR1 SEHNR and CDR2 FQNEAQ (reference sequence). The CDR3 spans 15 residues. The ends lost 5 bases at V and 5 bases at J; junction bases unmatched: 10. Here the CDR3 reads CASSPFGGGTETQYF. CDR3 sequence (DNA): TGTGCCAGCAGCCCCTTCGGCGGGGGGACTGAGACCCAGTACTTC. Full variable domain (rest looked up from reference TRBV7-9 and TRBJ2-5): DTGVSQNPRHKITKRGQNVTFRCDPISEHNRLYWYRQTLGQGPEFLTYFQNEAQLEKSRLLSDRFSAERPKGSFSTLEIQRTEQGDSAMYLCASSPFGGGTETQYFGPGTRLLVL.

The rearrangement joins TRBV7-9 to TRBJ1-2; weak D call: TRBD1 (5 bases). This CDR3 has 15 amino acids. V was shortened by 3 bases and J by 9 bases, with 20 bases between the two germline ends. The germline V gene encodes CDR1 SEHNR and CDR2 FQNEAQ (reference sequence). CDR3 loop: CASSLTALNLYSYTF. As DNA, the CDR3 is TGTGCCAGCAGCTTGACAGCACTTAACTTATATAGCTACACCTTC.

The sample holds one count of this clone. The rearrangement links TRBV6-1 to TRBJ1-5, with 8 bases lining up with TRBD1. Per germline, CDR1 MNHNS and CDR2 SASEGT. The CDR3 contains 15 residues. V lost 8 bases to trimming and J lost 4 bases; unmatched junction nucleotides: 10. As DNA, the CDR3 is TGTGCCAGCGGACCAATCGGACAGGGAAATCAGCCCCAGCATTTT. It translates to CASGPIGQGNQPQHF.

The table lists this clone with a few counts. V usage is TRBV19 and J usage is TRBJ2-7; the D gene is possibly TRBD1 (6 bases). The germline CDR1 and CDR2 sequences are LNHDA and SQIVND (reference sequence). CDR3 size: 15 residues. The germline V and J ends were trimmed by 3 bases and 0 bases, with 12 bases remaining between them. The CDR3 reads CASSMGAASSYEQYF. CDR3 nucleotides: TGTGCCAGTAGTATGGGGGCCGCGAGCTCCTACGAGCAGTACTTC.

A single count supports this clone. This sequence joins TRBV7-3 and TRBJ2-3; 10 nucleotides match TRBD2. Per germline, CDR1 SGHTA and CDR2 FQGTGA. V trimming: 2 bases; J trimming: 3 bases; junction bases outside the gene matches: 8. CDR3 length: 17 residues. The DNA for the CDR3 is TGTGCCAGCAGCTTAGCAGCTAGCGGGAGTGGTACAGATACGCAGTATTTT. Translation: CASSLAASGSGTDTQYF.

V is TRBV30 and J is TRBJ1-4; TRBD1 matches 7 bases. This CDR3 contains 17 residues. From germline, CDR1 is GTSNPN and CDR2 SVGIG (reference sequence). With 1 base clipped from V and 0 bases from J, the junction kept 8 bases outside the gene matches. CDR3 bases: TGTGCCTGGAGTGGTTTGGGACAGCTTGCAACTAATGAAAAACTGTTTTTT. The encoded protein is CAWSGLGQLATNEKLFF.

J is TRBJ2-7 and V is TRBV27; tentatively, D is TRBD1 (5 bases). The CDR3 length is 19 residues. The germline V gene has CDR1 MNHEY and CDR2 SMNVEV (reference sequence). Trimming took off 5 bases at V and 3 bases at J, with 29 bases between the two ends. For the CDR3, the DNA is TGTGCCAGCAGTCCAATTCCCCCGACAGAACCCACGAGGTACTACGAGCAGTACTTC. This gives the protein CASSPIPPTEPTRYYEQYF.

The chain couples TRBV6-1 to TRBJ2-7; D is possibly TRBD1 (6 bases). Trimming pared 5 bases from V and 7 bases from J, leaving 18 bases between. This CDR3 comprises 14 residues. Germline loops: CDR1 MNHNS, CDR2 SASEGT. CDR3 residues: CASSPDRTGTEQYF. In DNA, the CDR3 is TGTGCCAGCAGTCCCGACAGGACGGGAACAGAGCAGTACTTC.

This chain joins TRBV28 and TRBJ1-4; maybe TRBD1 (5 bases). Germline CDR1 MDHEN, CDR2 SYDVKM. This CDR3 is built from 14 residues. Trimming shortened V by 6 bases and J by 7 bases, and 15 bases separated the two germline ends. CDR3 nucleotide sequence: TGTGCCAGCAGGTCCACAGGCCTCAGTGAAAAACTGTTTTTT. It codes for CASRSTGLSEKLFF.

A single count supports this clone. The chain uses TRBV28 and TRBJ1-2; a weak D match, TRBD1 (5 bases). Germline V gene sequence: CDR1 MDHEN, CDR2 SYDVKM. Trimming removed 5 bases from V and 4 bases from J, with 11 bases in between. There are 13 residues in the CDR3. CDR3 sequence: CASSIRDSYGYTF. The DNA of the CDR3 is TGTGCCAGCAGTATCCGGGACTCCTATGGCTACACCTTC.

This clone came up a few times. This chain links TRBV29-1 with TRBJ2-3; 15 positions match TRBD2. Trimming removed 5 bases from V and 4 bases from J; junction bases left unmatched: 4. The CDR3 spans 15 residues. The V gene's germline CDR1 is SQVTM and CDR2 ANQGSEA. The CDR3 coding sequence is TGCAGCGTTATGGGACTAGCGGGAGGTGCAGATACGCAGTATTTT. Translating gives CSVMGLAGGADTQYF.

This clone showed up just once. The chain is built from TRBV19 and TRBJ2-1, with 8 positions matching TRBD2. Germline-derived CDR1 and CDR2 are LNHDA and SQIVND (reference sequence). The CDR3 covers 16 residues. The J segment lost 7 bases and the V segment lost 2 bases, leaving 10 bases of the junction unmatched. CDR3 in amino acids: CASSIWGREAQNEQFF. The CDR3 DNA follows: TGTGCCAGTAGTATATGGGGGCGGGAGGCCCAGAATGAGCAGTTCTTC.

The chain joins TRBV30 to TRBJ2-1; 9 bases are shared with TRBD2. This CDR3 region has 16 residues. Trimming removed 1 base from V and 4 bases from J; junction bases left unmatched: 8. CDR1 GTSNPN and CDR2 SVGIG come from the germline V gene (reference sequence). For the CDR3, the DNA is TGTGCCTGGAGTGACCCGGGACTAGCTGAATACAATGAGCAGTTCTTC. Amino acids: CAWSDPGLAEYNEQFF.